This TCR beta chain was sequenced during a study of blood T cell repertoires in COVID-19 (dated by TCRdb to about 2020). Regarding the study in general: The collaborator samples originated in the United States, Italy and Spain and spanned the acute and convalescent phases of COVID-19. The prospective study material was composed of cDNA or gDNA derived from T cells, B-cell-depleted T cells, or PBMCs. Deeply sampled blood TCRbeta repertoires from subjects exposed to, actively infected with, or recovered from COVID-19 were included in the dataset. The repertoires were released in a freely available public database intended as a resource for research on the immune response to SARS-CoV-2. Samples were obtained from the ongoing ImmuneRACE study (first 160 participants) and from about 1,300 subjects provided by 6 global collaborators. Nearly every sample came with metadata listing a de-identified subject ID, COVID-19 status, age in years and sex. HLA class I and class II types, where available, came from metadata supplied by the sample provider rather than from assay-based typing.

The CDR3 sequence holds 16 residues, the cysteine and phenylalanine included. Only CDR3 DNA remains: 48 bases, in frame from the first base. From the germline V gene, CDR1 is SGHTA and CDR2 is FQGNSA. The germline V and J ends show losses of 0 bases and 4 bases respectively, and no gene match explains 4 bases of the junction. Collaborating institutions collected whole blood in K2EDTA tubes following their own protocols. Collaborator samples were shipped for TCRbeta analysis as frozen whole blood, isolated PBMCs, or DNA extracted from either sample type. A remark on this clone: Its antigen is unknown. No base qualities exist here, and no much larger clone lies one base off it.

The investigation overall reported the following: The amount of clinical and demographic metadata varied by source and participant and was provided uncurated.

TCRbeta CDR3 regions were amplified from genomic DNA by means of the immunoSEQ Assay, a bias-controlled multiplex PCR. As for the original processing: The number of nucleated cells in each sample was estimated from the amplification of reference gene primers within the assay. To quantify the absolute abundance of each unique TCRbeta CDR3 rearrangement, sequence reads were collapsed and filtered. For each sample, productive Simpson clonality was calculated as the square root of Simpson's diversity index across productive rearrangements. The source is immuneACCESS, and TCRdb retained only in-frame sequences with V and J called. Part of the clones is not carried over; for the studies checked, unresolved V genes explain less than half of this, and the remainder is unexplained. The DNA gave D and trimming, while V, J and clone size come from that table. In this sample the table shows over 300,000 clones, 70% to 90% of which occur a single time. The top ten clones comprise 1.2% of the sample.

The clonotype originates from a man aged 35-49 years with acute or convalescent COVID-19. This sequence uses TRBV7-2 and TRBJ2-1; TRBD1 matches 9 bases in the middle. Input material: peripheral blood. The base sequence is TGTGCCAGCAGCTTAGCGATCGGGACAGGGTACAATGAGCAGTTCTTC. The encoded protein is CASSLAIGTGYNEQFF.